This T cell receptor beta chain is drawn from a study of siplizumab effects on memory and regulatory T cells. Study-wide results and limits: Siplizumab cultures yielded proliferating Tregs whose suppressive function was not confirmed.

Concerning this clone itself: What it binds is unknown.

Germline V gives CDR1 SGHRS, CDR2 YFSETQ. Unmatched junction bases numbered 3, after V lost 4 bases and J lost 1 base. The length of the CDR3 is 14 residues. Method: immunoSEQ multiplex PCR; TCRdb's copy keeps in-frame clones and lacks some. The table has approximately 100,000 clones, about 91% seen once. The rearrangement joins TRBV5-1 to TRBJ2-5; 8 nucleotides line up with TRBD1. Sequenced input: Tregs sorted from blood. The clonotype originates from a human donor in good health. The CDR3 sequence is CASSTGTGQETQYF. The DNA of the CDR3 is TGCGCCAGCAGCACCGGGACAGGCCAAGAGACCCAGTACTTC.